This entry is about one T cell receptor beta chain. The antigen is undetermined. The targeted sequencing depth was 1 in 200,000 to 1 in 1 million T cells. The method was immunoSEQ multiplex PCR; TCRdb's version includes in-frame clones alone and lacks a portion of them. The profile shows some 46,000 clones, under 75% of them singletons. This record belongs to a study of cytotoxic CD8 clonotypes in ibrutinib-treated CLL. Whole-study results and caveats: At progression, clonality fell back toward baseline after rising at ibrutinib response.

This specimen consisted of PBMCs, obtained after 12 months of ibrutinib treatment. This clonotype was obtained from a human donor with chronic lymphocytic leukemia.

In nucleotides, the CDR3 is TGTGCCAGCAGCCCGGCCCCAGCCCTCAATGAAAAACTGTTTTTT. Amino acid sequence: CASSPAPALNEKLFF. The gene calls are TRBV7-2 and TRBJ1-4; unclear D gene. Germline loops: CDR1 SGHTA, CDR2 FQGNSA. The ends were cut back, 5 bases at V and 5 bases at J, with 15 bases in the middle. This CDR3 comprises 15 residues.